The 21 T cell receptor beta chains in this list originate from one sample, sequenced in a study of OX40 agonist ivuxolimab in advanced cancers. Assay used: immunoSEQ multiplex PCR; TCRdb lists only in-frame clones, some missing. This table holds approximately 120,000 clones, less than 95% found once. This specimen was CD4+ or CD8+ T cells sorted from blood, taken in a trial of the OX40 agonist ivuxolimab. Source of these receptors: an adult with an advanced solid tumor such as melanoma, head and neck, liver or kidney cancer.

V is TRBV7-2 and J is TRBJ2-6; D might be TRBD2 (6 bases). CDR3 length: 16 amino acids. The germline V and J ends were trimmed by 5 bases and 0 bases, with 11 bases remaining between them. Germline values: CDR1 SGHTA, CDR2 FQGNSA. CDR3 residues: CASSPNGGSGANVLTF. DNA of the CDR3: TGTGCCAGCAGCCCAAACGGGGGCTCTGGGGCCAACGTCCTGACTTTC. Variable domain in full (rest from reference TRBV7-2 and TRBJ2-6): GAGVSQSPSNKVTEKGKDVELRCDPISGHTALYWYRQSLGQGLEFLIYFQGNSAPDKSGLPSDRFSAERTGGSVSTLTIQRTQQEDSAVYLCASSPNGGSGANVLTFGAGSRLTVL.

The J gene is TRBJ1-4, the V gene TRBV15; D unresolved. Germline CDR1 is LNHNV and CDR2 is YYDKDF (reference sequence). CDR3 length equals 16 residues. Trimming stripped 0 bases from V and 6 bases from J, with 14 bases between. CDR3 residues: CATSRDFGFRDEKLFF. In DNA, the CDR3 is TGTGCCACCAGCAGAGATTTTGGATTTCGGGATGAAAAACTGTTTTTT. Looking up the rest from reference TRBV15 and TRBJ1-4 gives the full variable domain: DAMVIQNPRYQVTQFGKPVTLSCSQTLNHNVMYWYQQKSSQAPKLLFHYYDKDFNNEADTPDNFQSRRPNTSFCFLDIRSPGLGDTAMYLCATSRDFGFRDEKLFFGSGTQLSVL.

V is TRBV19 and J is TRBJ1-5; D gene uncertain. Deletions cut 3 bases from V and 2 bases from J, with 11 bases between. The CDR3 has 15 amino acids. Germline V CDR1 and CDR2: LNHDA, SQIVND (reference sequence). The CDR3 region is CASSILRFGNQPQHF. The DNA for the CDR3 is TGTGCCAGTAGTATTTTGAGGTTTGGCAATCAGCCCCAGCATTTT. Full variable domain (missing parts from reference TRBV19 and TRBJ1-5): DGGITQSPKYLFRKEGQNVTLSCEQNLNHDAMYWYRQDPGQGLRLIYYSQIVNDFQKGDIAEGYSVSREKKESFPLTVTSAQKNPTAFYLCASSILRFGNQPQHFGDGTRLSIL.

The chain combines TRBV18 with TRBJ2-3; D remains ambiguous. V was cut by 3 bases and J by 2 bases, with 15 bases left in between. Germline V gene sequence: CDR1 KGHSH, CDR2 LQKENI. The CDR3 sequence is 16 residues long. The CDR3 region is CASSPTGVGTTDTQYF. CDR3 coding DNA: TGTGCCAGCTCACCTACCGGTGTAGGAACCACAGATACGCAGTATTTT. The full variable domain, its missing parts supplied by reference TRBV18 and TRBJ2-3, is NAGVMQNPRHLVRRRGQEARLRCSPMKGHSHVYWYRQLPEEGLKFMVYLQKENIIDESGMPKERFSAEFPKEGPSILRIQQVVRGDSAAYFCASSPTGVGTTDTQYFGPGTRLTVL.

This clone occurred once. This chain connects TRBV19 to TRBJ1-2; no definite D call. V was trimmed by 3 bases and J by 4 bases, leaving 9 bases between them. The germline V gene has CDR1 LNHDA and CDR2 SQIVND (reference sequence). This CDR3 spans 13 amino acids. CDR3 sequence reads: CASSMFPGYGYTF. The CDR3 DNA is TGTGCCAGTAGTATGTTTCCGGGCTATGGCTACACCTTC.

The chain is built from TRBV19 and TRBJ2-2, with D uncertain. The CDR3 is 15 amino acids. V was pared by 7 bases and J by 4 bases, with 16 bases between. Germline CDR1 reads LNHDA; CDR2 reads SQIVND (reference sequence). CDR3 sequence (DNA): TGTGCCAGTATGGCCGTTGTGGGTAGCACCGGGGAGCTGTTTTTT. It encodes CASMAVVGSTGELFF.

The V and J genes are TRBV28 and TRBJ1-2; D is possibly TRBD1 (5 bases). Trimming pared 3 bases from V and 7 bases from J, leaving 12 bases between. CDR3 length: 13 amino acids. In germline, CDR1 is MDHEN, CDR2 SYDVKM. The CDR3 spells CASSLAEGLGYTF. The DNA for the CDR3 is TGTGCCAGCAGTTTGGCCGAGGGGCTTGGCTACACCTTC.

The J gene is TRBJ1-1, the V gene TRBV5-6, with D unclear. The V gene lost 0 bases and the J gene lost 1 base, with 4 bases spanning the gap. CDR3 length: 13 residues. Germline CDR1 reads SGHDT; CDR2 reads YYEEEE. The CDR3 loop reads CASSLGRNTEAFF. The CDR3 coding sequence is TGTGCCAGCAGCTTGGGCAGGAACACTGAAGCTTTCTTT.

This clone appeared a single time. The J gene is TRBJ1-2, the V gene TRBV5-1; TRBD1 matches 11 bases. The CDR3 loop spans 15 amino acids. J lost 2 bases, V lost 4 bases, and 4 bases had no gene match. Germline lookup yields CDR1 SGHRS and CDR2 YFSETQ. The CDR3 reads CASSMGQGVNYGYTF. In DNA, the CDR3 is TGCGCCAGCAGCATGGGACAGGGGGTAAACTATGGCTACACCTTC.

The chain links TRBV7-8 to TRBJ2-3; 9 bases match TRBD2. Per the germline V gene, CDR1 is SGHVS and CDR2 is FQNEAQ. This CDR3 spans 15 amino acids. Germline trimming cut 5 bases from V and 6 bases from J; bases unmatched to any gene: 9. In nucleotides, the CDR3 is TGTGCCAGCAGCGTTACTAGCGGGCAGGGGGATACGCAGTATTTT. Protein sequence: CASSVTSGQGDTQYF. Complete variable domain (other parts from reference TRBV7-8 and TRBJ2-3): GAGVSQSPRYKVAKRGQDVALRCDPISGHVSLFWYQQALGQGPEFLTYFQNEAQLDKSGLPSDRFFAERPEGSVSTLKIQRTQQEDSAVYLCASSVTSGQGDTQYFGPGTRLTVL.

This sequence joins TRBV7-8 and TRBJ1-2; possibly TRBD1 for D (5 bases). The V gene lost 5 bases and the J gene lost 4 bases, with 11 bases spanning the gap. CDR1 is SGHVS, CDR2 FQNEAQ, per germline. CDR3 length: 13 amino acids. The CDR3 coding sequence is TGTGCCAGCAGCGAAGGGGAAGCCTATGGCTACACCTTC. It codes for CASSEGEAYGYTF.

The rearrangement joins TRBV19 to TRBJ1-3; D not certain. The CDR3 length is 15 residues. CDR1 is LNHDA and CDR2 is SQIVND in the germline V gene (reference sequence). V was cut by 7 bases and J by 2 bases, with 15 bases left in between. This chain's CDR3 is CASMALRVTGNTIYF. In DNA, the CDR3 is TGTGCCAGTATGGCCCTACGGGTTACTGGAAACACCATATATTTT.

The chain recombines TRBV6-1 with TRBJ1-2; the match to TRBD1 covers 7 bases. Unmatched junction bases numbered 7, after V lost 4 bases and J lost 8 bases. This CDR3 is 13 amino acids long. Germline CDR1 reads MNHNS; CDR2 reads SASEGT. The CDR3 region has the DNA TGTGCCAGCAGTGCCGGGACAGCTAGGGGCTACACCTTC. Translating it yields CASSAGTARGYTF.

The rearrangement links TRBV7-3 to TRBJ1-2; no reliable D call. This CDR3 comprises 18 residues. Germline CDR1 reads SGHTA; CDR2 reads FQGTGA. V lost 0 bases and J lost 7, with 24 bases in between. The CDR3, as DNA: TGTGCCAGCAGCTTAACGTCGGGTCAGGTCTCCCCTACTGGTGGCTACACCTTC. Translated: CASSLTSGQVSPTGGYTF.

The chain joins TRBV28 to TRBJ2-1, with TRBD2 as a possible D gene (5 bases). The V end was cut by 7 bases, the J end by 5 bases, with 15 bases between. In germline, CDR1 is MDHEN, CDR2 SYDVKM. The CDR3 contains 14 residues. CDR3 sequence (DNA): TGTGCCAGCAACGCGGGTTCAACCGACAATGAGCAGTTCTTC. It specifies CASNAGSTDNEQFF.

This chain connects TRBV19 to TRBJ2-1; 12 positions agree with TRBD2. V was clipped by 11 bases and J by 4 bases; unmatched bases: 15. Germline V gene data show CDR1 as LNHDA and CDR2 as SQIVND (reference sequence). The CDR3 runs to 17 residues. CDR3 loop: CAARTSGNPWGYNEQFF. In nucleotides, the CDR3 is TGTGCCGCCAGGACTAGCGGGAACCCTTGGGGTTACAATGAGCAGTTCTTC. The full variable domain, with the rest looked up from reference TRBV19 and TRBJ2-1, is DGGITQSPKYLFRKEGQNVTLSCEQNLNHDAMYWYRQDPGQGLRLIYYSQIVNDFQKGDIAEGYSVSREKKESFPLTVTSAQKNPTAFYLCAARTSGNPWGYNEQFFGPGTRLTVL.

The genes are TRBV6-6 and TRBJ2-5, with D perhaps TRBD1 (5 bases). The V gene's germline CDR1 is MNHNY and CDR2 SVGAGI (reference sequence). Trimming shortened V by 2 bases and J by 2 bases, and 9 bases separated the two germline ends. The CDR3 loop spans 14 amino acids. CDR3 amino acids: CASSYPQGQETQYF. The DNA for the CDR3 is TGTGCCAGCAGTTACCCCCAGGGTCAAGAGACCCAGTACTTC.

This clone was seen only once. The CDR3 sequence: CASSQKPGQLYYTF. CDR3 DNA: TGCGCCAGCAGCCAAAAGCCGGGACAGTTGTACTACACCTTC. V gene TRBV4-1 combines with J gene TRBJ1-2; 7 bases are shared with TRBD1. The CDR3 has 14 residues. Unmatched junction bases numbered 10, after V lost 2 bases and J lost 10 bases. The V gene's germline CDR1 is MGHRA and CDR2 YSYEKL.

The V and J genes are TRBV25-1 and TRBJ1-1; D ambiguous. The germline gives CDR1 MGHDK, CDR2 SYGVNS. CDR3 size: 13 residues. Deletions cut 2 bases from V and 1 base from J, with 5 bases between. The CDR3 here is CASSEQGNTEAFF. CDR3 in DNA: TGTGCCAGCAGTGAACAAGGGAACACTGAAGCTTTCTTT.

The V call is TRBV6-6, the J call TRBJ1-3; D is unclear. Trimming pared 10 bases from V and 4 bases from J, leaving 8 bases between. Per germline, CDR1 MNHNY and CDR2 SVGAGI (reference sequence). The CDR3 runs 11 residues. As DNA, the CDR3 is TGTGCCACCAAACAGGGAAACACCATATATTTT. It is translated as CATKQGNTIYF.

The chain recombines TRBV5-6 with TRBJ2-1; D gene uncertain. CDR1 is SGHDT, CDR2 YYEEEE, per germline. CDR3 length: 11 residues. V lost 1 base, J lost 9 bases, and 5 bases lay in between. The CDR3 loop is CASSLKSEQFF. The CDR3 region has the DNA TGTGCCAGCAGCTTGAAGAGTGAGCAGTTCTTC.